What follows is one T cell receptor beta chain and its context. Its antigen is unknown. The final CDR3 position lacks the conserved phenylalanine or tryptophan, pointing to a likely read error. No DNA is shown, since the ends of the CDR3 on it are uncertain; the CDR3 is the one TCRdb lists. Sequenced by immunoSEQ multiplex PCR; TCRdb stores in-frame clones only, minus some. The data hold roughly 150,000 clones, with 75% to 95% observed a single time. The data stem from a study of T cell responses to AZD1222 COVID-19 vaccine. General study findings and limits: Sampling that yielded the repertoires occurred only after the peak T cell response.

The CDR3 length is 12 residues, termini included. Germline loops: CDR1 LNHNV, CDR2 YYDKDF (reference sequence). Sequencing used peripheral blood, obtained on day 0 of AZD1222 vaccination. This TCR was recovered from an adult in good health. V gene TRBV15 combines with J gene TRBJ1-2. The CDR3 sequence: CATSRVGGPLRS.